The 27 T cell receptor beta chains presented below share a single source sample, sequenced in a study of T cells in Graves' hyperthyroidism and ophthalmopathy. Amplification targeted TCR beta CDR3 regions from RNA transcripts. During a first-round RT-PCR of the TCR CDR3, the HTBI primer set was used. TCRdb recomputed calls from the multiplex PCR reads with MiXCR, one row per CDR3 protein. Counted here are about 400,000 distinct CDR3 sequences, approximately 15% occurring once; the ten biggest clones make up approximately 8%. The sequenced material came from blood. The source is a woman under 30 with Graves' hyperthyroidism.

This chain connects TRBV6-1 to TRBJ1-1; D not resolved. V was clipped by 4 bases and J by 3 bases, with 15 bases between them. This CDR3 contains 15 residues. CDR1 and CDR2 (germline): MNHNS, SASEGT. The CDR3 sequence: CASSGRNGAYTEAFF. Here the CDR3 DNA reads TGTGCCAGCAGTGGACGAAACGGCGCCTACACTGAAGCTTTCTTT.

The count of this clonotype is one. CDR3 DNA sequence: TGTGCCAGTAGACCTGGATCGAGCTCCTACAATGAGCAGTTCTTC. This encodes CASRPGSSSYNEQFF. The chain has TRBV19 and TRBJ2-1, with D uncertain. CDR1 and CDR2 from the germline V gene are LNHDA and SQIVND (reference sequence). The V end was cut by 6 bases, the J end by 0 bases, with 12 bases between. The CDR3 is made up of 15 amino acids.

This clonotype has a count of ten or more. The V call is TRBV3-1, the J call TRBJ2-2; D tentatively reads TRBD1 or TRBD2 (6 bases each). Looked up from germline, CDR1 is LGHDT and CDR2 is YNNKEL (reference sequence). Trimming pared 4 bases from V and 1 base from J, leaving 19 bases between. CDR3 length: 18 amino acids. The CDR3 region is CASSRIRPGAQNTGELFF. The CDR3 DNA follows: TGTGCCAGCAGCCGTATACGTCCGGGGGCCCAGAACACCGGGGAGCTGTTTTTT.

This clonotype was detected many times. As DNA, the CDR3 is TGTGCTAGTGAAGGCAGCACAGATACGCAGTATTTT. Translating it yields CASEGSTDTQYF. The chain has TRBV12-5 and TRBJ2-3; D remains unclear. Deletions cut 7 bases from V and 0 bases from J, with 5 bases between. Germline-derived CDR1 and CDR2 are LGHNT and FRNRAP. This CDR3 spans 12 amino acids.

The V gene is TRBV9, the J gene TRBJ1-3; D may be TRBD1 (6 bases). The V gene lost 2 bases and the J gene lost 0 bases, with 9 bases spanning the gap. Per germline, CDR1 SGDLS and CDR2 YYNGEE. This CDR3 spans 15 amino acids. The CDR3, as DNA: TGTGCCAGCAGCGTCCGGGACACCTCTGGAAACACCATATATTTT. Translated: CASSVRDTSGNTIYF.

This clonotype was seen at least ten times. This chain joins TRBV3-1 and TRBJ2-3, with D unclear. Trimming left V 4 bases short and J 2 bases short, with 10 bases between. The CDR3 runs 14 residues. Per germline, CDR1 LGHDT and CDR2 YNNKEL (reference sequence). CDR3 nucleotide sequence: TGTGCCAGCAGCCCAGAAGTTTACACAGATACGCAGTATTTT. It codes for CASSPEVYTDTQYF.

V and J are TRBV29-1 and TRBJ1-4; D unresolved. V gave up 4 bases and J gave up 2 bases, with 14 bases separating them. This CDR3 has 15 residues. Germline V gene sequence: CDR1 SQVTM, CDR2 ANQGSEA. The CDR3 sequence is CSVVVSRDTNEKLFF. Written as DNA, the CDR3 is TGCAGCGTTGTCGTCTCGAGGGATACTAATGAAAAACTGTTTTTT.

There are many counts of this clonotype. This chain links TRBV9 with TRBJ2-5; possibly TRBD2 for D (5 bases). CDR3 length: 15 residues. Trimming cost V 0 bases and J 7 bases, with 16 bases left between them. The V gene's germline CDR1 is SGDLS and CDR2 YYNGEE. The CDR3 sequence is CASSVEGGPVGTQYF. The CDR3 region has the DNA TGTGCCAGCAGCGTAGAAGGAGGTCCGGTCGGGACCCAGTACTTC.

This clonotype was seen many times. This rearrangement joins TRBV27 to TRBJ1-3; TRBD1 matches at 8 bases. Per germline, CDR1 MNHEY and CDR2 SMNVEV (reference sequence). This CDR3 is built from 20 residues. J was trimmed by 2 bases and V by 5 bases; bases with no gene match: 20. CDR3 sequence reads: CASSPFGQGDIRGAGNTIYF. In DNA form, the CDR3 reads TGTGCCAGCAGTCCCTTCGGACAGGGAGATATCAGGGGCGCTGGAAACACCATATATTTT.

This clonotype appeared many times. The chain links TRBV2 to TRBJ2-2; 7 bases line up with TRBD1. Germline CDR1 is SNHLY and CDR2 is FYNNEI. With 0 bases clipped from V and 12 bases from J, the junction kept 10 bases outside the gene matches. The CDR3 runs to 15 residues. The CDR3 DNA reads as TGTGCCAGCAGTGAAGCGCTAAGACCGGGACAGCAGCTGTTTTTT. Encoded protein: CASSEALRPGQQLFF.

The chain combines TRBV20-1 with TRBJ1-2; D is unresolved. V lost 4 bases, J lost 7 bases, and 4 bases lay in between. CDR1 and CDR2 from the germline V gene are DFQATT and SNEGSKA (reference sequence). This CDR3 has 9 amino acids. CDR3 coding DNA: TGCAGTGCTAAGAGTGGCTACACCTTC. It translates to CSAKSGYTF.

This clonotype was seen at least ten times. The rearrangement uses TRBV12-3 or TRBV12-4 and TRBJ2-1, with D uncertain. The CDR3 spans 12 residues. Trimming removed 4 bases from V and 3 bases from J, with 4 bases in between. Here the CDR3 reads CASSWGYNEQFF. Here the CDR3 DNA reads TGTGCCAGCAGTTGGGGCTACAATGAGCAGTTCTTC.

This clonotype was observed at least ten times. The gene calls are TRBV6-1 and TRBJ1-2; weak D call: TRBD1 (5 bases). The length of the CDR3 is 13 residues. V was pared by 6 bases and J by 5 bases, with 13 bases between. Germline V gene sequence: CDR1 MNHNS, CDR2 SASEGT. CDR3 amino acids: CASRVGTLYGYTF. CDR3 bases: TGTGCCAGCAGGGTCGGGACCCTTTATGGCTACACCTTC.

Worth noting for this clonotype: A much larger clone is a single base away; this may be a read error. The rearrangement uses TRBV7-9 and TRBJ1-5, with D perhaps matching TRBD1 (5 bases). Germline V lookup: CDR1 SEHNR, CDR2 FQNEAQ (reference sequence). The CDR3 covers 14 residues. This CDR3 is CASSQGAGNQPRHF. The CDR3 coding sequence is TGTGCCAGCAGCCAAGGGGCCGGCAATCAGCCCCGGCATTTT.

This clonotype has a count of ten or more. The CDR3 sequence: CSATGGGTEAFF. CDR3 nucleotide sequence: TGCAGTGCTACAGGGGGTGGGACTGAAGCTTTCTTT. J is TRBJ1-1 and V is TRBV20-1, with 7 nucleotides matching TRBD1. J was trimmed by 5 bases and V by 4 bases; bases with no gene match: 4. The CDR3 runs to 12 residues. Per the germline V gene, CDR1 is DFQATT and CDR2 is SNEGSKA (reference sequence).

The rearrangement joins TRBV4-1 to TRBJ1-6; D gene uncertain. The length of the CDR3 is 15 residues. The V end was cut by 1 base, the J end by 10 bases, with 14 bases between. In germline, CDR1 is MGHRA, CDR2 YSYEKL. As DNA, the CDR3 is TGCGCCAGCAGCCAAGCTGCTCCCCTGGGATCACCCCTCCACTTT. Translation gives CASSQAAPLGSPLHF.

At least ten counts were recorded for this clonotype. The chain has TRBV20-1 and TRBJ2-7; 7 nucleotides line up with TRBD1. The CDR3 has 14 amino acids. Germline V lookup: CDR1 DFQATT, CDR2 SNEGSKA (reference sequence). V lost 1 base, J lost 5 bases, and 8 bases stayed unmatched. The CDR3 protein is CSARGLTGADEQYF. The CDR3 DNA reads TGCAGTGCTAGAGGCCTCACAGGGGCCGACGAGCAGTACTTC.

A few counts support this clonotype. A read error may explain this, as a much larger clone is one base away. The CDR3 ends on some other residue instead of the conserved phenylalanine or tryptophan, so this is likely a read error. The chain joins TRBV18 to TRBJ1-4; 7 bases fit TRBD1. The CDR3 is 14 amino acids. V shed 5 bases and J 7 bases; nucleotides not matched to a gene: 7. In germline, CDR1 is KGHSH, CDR2 LQKENI. The CDR3 loop reads CASSGNRGGEKLFL. CDR3 sequence (DNA): TGTGCCAGCTCAGGCAACAGGGGAGGTGAAAAACTGTTTCTT.

In its sample, this clonotype was seen many times. The V and J genes are TRBV12-3 or TRBV12-4 and TRBJ1-2; a possible D gene is TRBD1 (5 bases). The CDR3 is made up of 15 amino acids. The V and J ends lost 6 bases and 4 bases respectively, with 18 bases between them. CDR3 bases: TGTGCCAGCAGCCGGCGGGAGGGAGGGACCTATGGCTACACCTTC. As protein: CASSRREGGTYGYTF.

This clonotype came up many times. V is TRBV7-2 and J is TRBJ2-3, with 9 bases fitting TRBD2. J gave up 5 bases and V 1 base, and 4 bases lay outside the gene matches. CDR1 and CDR2 (germline): SGHTA, FQGNSA. This CDR3 region has 15 residues. CDR3: CASSLGVAGVDTQYF. CDR3 coding DNA: TGTGCCAGCAGCTTAGGGGTAGCGGGAGTAGATACGCAGTATTTT. Full variable domain (remainder filled in from reference TRBV7-2 and TRBJ2-3): GAGVSQSPSNKVTEKGKDVELRCDPISGHTALYWYRQSLGQGLEFLIYFQGNSAPDKSGLPSDRFSAERTGGSVSTLTIQRTQQEDSAVYLCASSLGVAGVDTQYFGPGTRLTVL.

This chain uses TRBV5-1 with TRBJ2-5; tentative D call: TRBD1 (6 bases). Trimming removed 4 bases at V and 3 bases at J, with 10 bases between. Germline lookup yields CDR1 SGHRS and CDR2 YFSETQ. This CDR3 is 13 amino acids long. CDR3 in amino acids: CASSPDRKETQYF. In DNA form, the CDR3 reads TGCGCCAGCAGCCCCGACAGGAAAGAGACCCAGTACTTC.

This clonotype was counted many times. V usage is TRBV19 and J usage is TRBJ1-2; D ambiguous. V shed 5 bases and J shed 2 bases, with 18 bases lying between them. The length of the CDR3 is 16 residues. The germline V gene encodes CDR1 LNHDA and CDR2 SQIVND (reference sequence). In DNA, the CDR3 is TGTGCCAGTAGTGGATTTGAAGGTCTGGGGAACTATGGCTACACCTTC. This codes for CASSGFEGLGNYGYTF.

The sample holds many counts of this clonotype. The genes are TRBV4-1 and TRBJ2-5; 7 bases are a match to TRBD2. CDR3 size: 16 residues. The germline CDR1 and CDR2 sequences are MGHRA and YSYEKL. The V segment lost 4 bases and the J segment 1 base; nucleotides outside the gene matches: 9. The CDR3 loop is CASSPQRGGGQETQYF. The CDR3, as DNA: TGCGCCAGCAGCCCCCAGCGGGGCGGGGGCCAAGAGACCCAGTACTTC.

The sample holds many counts of this clonotype. This chain joins TRBV27 and TRBJ2-4, with D unclear. The CDR3 length is 13 residues. Trimming pared 3 bases from V and 9 bases from J, leaving 12 bases between. Per the germline V gene, CDR1 is MNHEY and CDR2 is SMNVEV (reference sequence). DNA for the CDR3: TGTGCCAGCAGTTTCGGTAGCAGGAGCATTCAGTACTTC. It yields the protein CASSFGSRSIQYF.

The genes are TRBV7-3 and TRBJ2-1; the match to TRBD2 covers 13 bases. Germline V gives CDR1 SGHTA, CDR2 FQGTGA. Losses at the gene ends were 2 bases for V and 12 bases for J; bases not matched to a gene: 4. The CDR3 length is 14 residues. The CDR3 reads CASSLGTSGIGQFF. The CDR3 bases are TGTGCCAGCAGCTTAGGGACTAGCGGGATCGGGCAGTTCTTC. Complete variable domain (other parts from reference TRBV7-3 and TRBJ2-1): GAGVSQTPSNKVTEKGKYVELRCDPISGHTALYWYRQSLGQGPEFLIYFQGTGAADDSGLPNDRFFAVRPEGSVSTLKIQRTERGDSAVYLCASSLGTSGIGQFFGPGTRLTVL.

This clonotype was found many times. The chain couples TRBV7-2 to TRBJ2-2; D could derive from TRBD1 or TRBD2 (5 bases each). The CDR3 length is 16 residues. The germline V gene has CDR1 SGHTA and CDR2 FQGNSA. The V end was cut by 5 bases, the J end by 6 bases, with 19 bases between. The CDR3 DNA follows: TGTGCCAGCAGCACTTCGCCGGGACCTCCGCCCGGGGAGCTGTTTTTT. Translation: CASSTSPGPPPGELFF. Full variable domain (remainder filled in from reference TRBV7-2 and TRBJ2-2): GAGVSQSPSNKVTEKGKDVELRCDPISGHTALYWYRQSLGQGLEFLIYFQGNSAPDKSGLPSDRFSAERTGGSVSTLTIQRTQQEDSAVYLCASSTSPGPPPGELFFGEGSRLTVL.

Ten or more counts support this clonotype. The rearrangement links TRBV11-2 to TRBJ2-1, with 9 nucleotides matching TRBD1. The trim removed 4 bases at V and 6 bases at J, leaving 7 bases unmatched. From germline, CDR1 is SGHAT and CDR2 FQNNGV. The CDR3 is 15 residues long. CDR3 in amino acids: CASSSYRGQANEQFF. The CDR3 region has the DNA TGTGCCAGCAGCTCGTACAGGGGGCAGGCCAATGAGCAGTTCTTC.